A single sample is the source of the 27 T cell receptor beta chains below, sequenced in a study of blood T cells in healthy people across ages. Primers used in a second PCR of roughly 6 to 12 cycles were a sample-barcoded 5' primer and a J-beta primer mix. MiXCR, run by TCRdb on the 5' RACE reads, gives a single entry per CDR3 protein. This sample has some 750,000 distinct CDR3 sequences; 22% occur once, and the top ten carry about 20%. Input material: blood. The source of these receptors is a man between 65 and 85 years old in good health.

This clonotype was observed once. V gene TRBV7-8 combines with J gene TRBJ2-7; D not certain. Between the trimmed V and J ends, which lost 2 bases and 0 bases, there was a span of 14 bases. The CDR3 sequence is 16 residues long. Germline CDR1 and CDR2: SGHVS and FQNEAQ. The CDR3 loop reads CASSLYPGTSSYEQYV. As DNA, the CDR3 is TGTGCCAGCAGCTTATATCCGGGTACGAGCTCCTACGAGCAGTACGTC.

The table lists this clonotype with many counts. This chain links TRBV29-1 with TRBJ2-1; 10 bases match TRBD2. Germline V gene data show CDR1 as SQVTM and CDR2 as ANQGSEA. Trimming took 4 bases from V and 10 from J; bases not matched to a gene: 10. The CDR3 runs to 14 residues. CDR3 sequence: CSVAKVAGGGEQFF. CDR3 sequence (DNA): TGCAGCGTTGCTAAGGTAGCGGGAGGTGGGGAGCAGTTCTTC.

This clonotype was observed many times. The CDR3 sequence: CAISSGTGTYEQYF. CDR3 DNA sequence: TGTGCCATCAGCTCCGGGACAGGGACGTACGAGCAGTACTTC. The chain couples TRBV10-3 to TRBJ2-7, with 9 bases matching TRBD1. CDR3 length: 14 amino acids. CDR1 ENHRY and CDR2 SYGVKD come from the germline V gene. Trimming at V came to 6 bases and at J to 4 bases, leaving 7 bases not matched to a gene.

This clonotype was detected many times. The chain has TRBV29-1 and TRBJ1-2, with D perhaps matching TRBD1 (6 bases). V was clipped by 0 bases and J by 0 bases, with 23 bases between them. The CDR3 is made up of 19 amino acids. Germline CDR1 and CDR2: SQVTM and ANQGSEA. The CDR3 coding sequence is TGCAGCGTTGAAGATCACACCCCAGAGGGGGAAGGGGCTAACTATGGCTACACCTTC. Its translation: CSVEDHTPEGEGANYGYTF. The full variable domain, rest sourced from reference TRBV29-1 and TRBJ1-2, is SAVISQKPSRDICQRGTSLTIQCQVDSQVTMMFWYRQQPGQSLTLIATANQGSEATYESGFVIDKFPISRPNLTFSTLTVSNMSPEDSSIYLCSVEDHTPEGEGANYGYTFGSGTRLTVV.

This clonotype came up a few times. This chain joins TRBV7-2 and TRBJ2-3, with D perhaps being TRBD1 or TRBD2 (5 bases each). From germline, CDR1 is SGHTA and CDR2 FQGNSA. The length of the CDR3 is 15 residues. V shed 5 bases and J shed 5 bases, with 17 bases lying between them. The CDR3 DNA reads TGTGCCAGCAGCCTTACCGGGGCAAAGGTAGATACGCAGTATTTT. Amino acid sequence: CASSLTGAKVDTQYF.

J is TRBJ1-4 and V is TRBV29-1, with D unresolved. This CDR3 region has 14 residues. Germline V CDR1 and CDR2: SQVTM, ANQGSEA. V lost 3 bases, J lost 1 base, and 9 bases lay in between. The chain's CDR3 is CSVDSSETNEKLFF. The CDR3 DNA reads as TGCAGCGTTGATTCGTCGGAAACTAATGAAAAACTGTTTTTT.

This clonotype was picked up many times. The CDR3 DNA sequence: TGTGCCAGCAGCTCTGGAAACACCATATATTTT. Translating it yields CASSSGNTIYF. The chain is built from TRBV5-5 and TRBJ1-3, with D unresolved. V was cut by 3 bases and J by 2 bases, with 0 bases left in between. Germline V gene lookup returns CDR1 SGHKS and CDR2 YYEKEE (reference sequence). The CDR3 length is 11 residues. Full variable domain (missing parts from reference TRBV5-5 and TRBJ1-3): DAGVTQSPTHLIKTRGQQVTLRCSPISGHKSVSWYQQVLGQGPQFIFQYYEKEERGRGNFPDRFSARQFPNYSSELNVNALLLGDSALYLCASSSGNTIYFGEGSWLTVV.

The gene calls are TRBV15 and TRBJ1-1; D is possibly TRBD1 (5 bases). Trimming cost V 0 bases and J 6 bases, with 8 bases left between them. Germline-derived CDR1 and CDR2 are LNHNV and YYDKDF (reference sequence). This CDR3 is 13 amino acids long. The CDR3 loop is CATSRDRGAEAFF. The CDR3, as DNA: TGTGCCACCAGCAGAGATAGGGGAGCTGAAGCTTTCTTT. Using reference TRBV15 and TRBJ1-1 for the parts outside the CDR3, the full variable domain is DAMVIQNPRYQVTQFGKPVTLSCSQTLNHNVMYWYQQKSSQAPKLLFHYYDKDFNNEADTPDNFQSRRPNTSFCFLDIRSPGLGDTAMYLCATSRDRGAEAFFGQGTRLTVV.

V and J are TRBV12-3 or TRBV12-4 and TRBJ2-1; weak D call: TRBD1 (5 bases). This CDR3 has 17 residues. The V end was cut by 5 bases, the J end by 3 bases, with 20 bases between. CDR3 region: CASSEAGKVMDYNEQFF. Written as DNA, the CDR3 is TGTGCCAGCAGTGAAGCAGGGAAAGTTATGGACTACAATGAGCAGTTCTTC.

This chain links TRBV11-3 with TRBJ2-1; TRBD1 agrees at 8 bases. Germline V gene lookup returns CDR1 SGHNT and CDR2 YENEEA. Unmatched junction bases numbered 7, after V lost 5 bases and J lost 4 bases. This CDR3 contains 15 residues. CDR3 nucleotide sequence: TGTGCCAGCAGCCCTCGGGACAGGAAGTACAATGAGCAGTTCTTC. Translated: CASSPRDRKYNEQFF.

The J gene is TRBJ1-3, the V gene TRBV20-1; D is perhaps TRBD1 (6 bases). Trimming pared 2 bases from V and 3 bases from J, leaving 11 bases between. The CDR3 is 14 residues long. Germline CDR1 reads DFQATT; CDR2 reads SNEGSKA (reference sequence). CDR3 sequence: CSARTGAHGNTIYF. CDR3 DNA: TGCAGTGCTAGAACGGGGGCGCATGGAAACACCATATATTTT.

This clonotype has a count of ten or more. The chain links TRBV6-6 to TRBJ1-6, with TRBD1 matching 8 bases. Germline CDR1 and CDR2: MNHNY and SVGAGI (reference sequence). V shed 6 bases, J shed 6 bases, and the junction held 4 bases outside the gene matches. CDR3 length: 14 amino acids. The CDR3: CASRTGEGNSPLHF. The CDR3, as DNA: TGTGCCAGCAGGACAGGGGAAGGTAATTCACCCCTCCACTTT.

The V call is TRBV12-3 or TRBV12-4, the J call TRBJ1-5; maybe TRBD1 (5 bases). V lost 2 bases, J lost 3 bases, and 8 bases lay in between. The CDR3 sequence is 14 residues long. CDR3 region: CASSLSGPNQPQHF. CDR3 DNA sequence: TGTGCCAGCAGTTTATCGGGGCCCAATCAGCCCCAGCATTTT.

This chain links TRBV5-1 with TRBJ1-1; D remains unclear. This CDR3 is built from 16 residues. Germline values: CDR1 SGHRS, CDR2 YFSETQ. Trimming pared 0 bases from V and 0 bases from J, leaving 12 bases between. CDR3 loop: CASSLGDTRMNTEAFF. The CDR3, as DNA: TGCGCCAGCAGCTTGGGGGATACCCGCATGAACACTGAAGCTTTCTTT.

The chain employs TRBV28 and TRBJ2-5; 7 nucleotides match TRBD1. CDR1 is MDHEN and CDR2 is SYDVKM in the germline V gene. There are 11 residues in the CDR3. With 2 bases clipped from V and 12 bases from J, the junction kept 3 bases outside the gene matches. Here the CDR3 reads CASSLEGAKYF. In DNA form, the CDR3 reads TGTGCCAGCAGTTTAGAGGGGGCGAAGTACTTC.

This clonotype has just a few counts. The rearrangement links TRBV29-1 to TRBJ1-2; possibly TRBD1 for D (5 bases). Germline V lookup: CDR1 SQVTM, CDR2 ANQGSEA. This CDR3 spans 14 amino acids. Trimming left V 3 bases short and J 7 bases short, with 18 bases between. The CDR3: CSVEGWGRAGGYTF. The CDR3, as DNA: TGCAGCGTTGAGGGGTGGGGCAGGGCTGGTGGCTACACCTTC.

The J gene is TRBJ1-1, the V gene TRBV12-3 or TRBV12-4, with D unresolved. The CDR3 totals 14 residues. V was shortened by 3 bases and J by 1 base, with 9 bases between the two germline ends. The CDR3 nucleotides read TGTGCCAGCAGTTTGGTCACAACGAACACTGAAGCTTTCTTT. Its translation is CASSLVTTNTEAFF.

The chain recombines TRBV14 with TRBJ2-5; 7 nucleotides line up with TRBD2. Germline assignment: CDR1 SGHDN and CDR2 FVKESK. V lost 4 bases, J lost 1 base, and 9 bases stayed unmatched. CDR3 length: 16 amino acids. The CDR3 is CASSPVEAGIQETQYF. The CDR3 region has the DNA TGTGCCAGCAGCCCCGTTGAAGCGGGGATCCAAGAGACCCAGTACTTC.

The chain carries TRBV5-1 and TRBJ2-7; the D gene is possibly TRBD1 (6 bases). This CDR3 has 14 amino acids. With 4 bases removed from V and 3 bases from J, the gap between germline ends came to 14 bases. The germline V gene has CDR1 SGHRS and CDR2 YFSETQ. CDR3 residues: CASSRGQGGYEQYF. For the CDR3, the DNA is TGCGCCAGCAGCCGGGGCCAAGGGGGCTACGAGCAGTACTTC.

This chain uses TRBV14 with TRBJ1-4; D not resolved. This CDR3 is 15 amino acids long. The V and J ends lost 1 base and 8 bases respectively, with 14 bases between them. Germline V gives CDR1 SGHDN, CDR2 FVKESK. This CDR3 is CASSQGVQLGEKLFF. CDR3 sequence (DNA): TGTGCCAGCAGCCAAGGCGTACAACTGGGGGAAAAACTGTTTTTT.

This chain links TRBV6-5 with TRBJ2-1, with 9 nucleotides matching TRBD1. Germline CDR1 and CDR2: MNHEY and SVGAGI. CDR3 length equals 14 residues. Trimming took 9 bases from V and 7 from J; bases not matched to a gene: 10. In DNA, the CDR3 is TGTGCCAGTCGCCGGACAGGGGTGTTGAATGAGCAGTTCTTC. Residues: CASRRTGVLNEQFF.

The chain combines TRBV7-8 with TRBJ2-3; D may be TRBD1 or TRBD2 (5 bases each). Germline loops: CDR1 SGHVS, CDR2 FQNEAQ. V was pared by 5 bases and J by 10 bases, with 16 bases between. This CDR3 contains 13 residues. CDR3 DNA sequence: TGTGCCAGCAGCCCCCTCGGGACCTCTGCGCAGTATTTT. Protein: CASSPLGTSAQYF. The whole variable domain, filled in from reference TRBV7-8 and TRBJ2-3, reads GAGVSQSPRYKVAKRGQDVALRCDPISGHVSLFWYQQALGQGPEFLTYFQNEAQLDKSGLPSDRFFAERPEGSVSTLKIQRTQQEDSAVYLCASSPLGTSAQYFGPGTRLTVL.

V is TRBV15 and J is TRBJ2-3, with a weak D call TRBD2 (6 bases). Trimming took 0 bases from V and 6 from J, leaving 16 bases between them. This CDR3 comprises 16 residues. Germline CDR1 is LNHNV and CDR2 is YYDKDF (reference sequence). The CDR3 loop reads CATSRDILASGDTQYF. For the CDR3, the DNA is TGTGCCACCAGCAGAGATATACTAGCCTCAGGGGATACGCAGTATTTT.

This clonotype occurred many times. Written as DNA, the CDR3 is TGTGCCAGCAGGAGGGACATAAACACTGAAGCTTTCTTT. Translation gives CASRRDINTEAFF. The V call is TRBV6-1, the J call TRBJ1-1, with D maybe TRBD1 (6 bases). The ends were cut back, 6 bases at V and 2 bases at J, with 10 bases in the middle. The CDR3 loop spans 13 amino acids. Germline lookup yields CDR1 MNHNS and CDR2 SASEGT.

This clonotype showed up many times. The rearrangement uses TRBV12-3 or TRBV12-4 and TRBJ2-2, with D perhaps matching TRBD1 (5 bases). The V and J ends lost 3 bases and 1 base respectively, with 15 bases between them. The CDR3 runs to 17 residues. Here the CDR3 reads CASSFRGLSLNTGELFF. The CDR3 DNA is TGTGCCAGCAGTTTTAGGGGATTAAGCCTGAACACCGGGGAGCTGTTTTTT.

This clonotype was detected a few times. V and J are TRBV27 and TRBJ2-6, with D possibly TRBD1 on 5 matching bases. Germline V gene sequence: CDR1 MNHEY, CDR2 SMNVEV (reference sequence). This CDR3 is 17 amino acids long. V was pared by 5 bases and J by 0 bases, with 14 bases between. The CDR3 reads CASSRRAGPSGANVLTF. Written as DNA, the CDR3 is TGTGCCAGCAGTCGACGGGCAGGGCCCTCTGGGGCCAACGTCCTGACTTTC.

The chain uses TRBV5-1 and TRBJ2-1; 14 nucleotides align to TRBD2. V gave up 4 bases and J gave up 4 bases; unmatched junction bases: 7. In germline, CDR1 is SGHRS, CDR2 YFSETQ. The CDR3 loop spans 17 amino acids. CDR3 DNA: TGCGCCAGCAGCACCGGACTAGCGGGGGGATTATACAATGAGCAGTTCTTC. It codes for CASSTGLAGGLYNEQFF.